This T cell receptor beta chain originates from a study of Tregs in tolerant kidney transplant recipients. CDR3 length: 15 residues. V was pared by 4 bases and J by 5 bases, with 18 bases between. Germline V CDR1 and CDR2: SGHRS, YFSETQ. Produced via immunoSEQ multiplex PCR; TCRdb's table is partial and in-frame only. The profile covers roughly 69,000 clones, with roughly 98% appearing a single time and 0.34% taken by the ten largest. This clone has more than one count but fewer than ten. The source was Tregs from blood, collected before the transplant. The receptor was isolated from a human donor who received a combined kidney and bone marrow transplant. V gene TRBV5-1 combines with J gene TRBJ2-5; maybe TRBD2 (8 bases). The CDR3 protein is CASSRGQRGWETQYF. In nucleotides, the CDR3 is TGCGCCAGCAGCCGGGGACAGCGGGGGTGGGAGACCCAGTACTTC.